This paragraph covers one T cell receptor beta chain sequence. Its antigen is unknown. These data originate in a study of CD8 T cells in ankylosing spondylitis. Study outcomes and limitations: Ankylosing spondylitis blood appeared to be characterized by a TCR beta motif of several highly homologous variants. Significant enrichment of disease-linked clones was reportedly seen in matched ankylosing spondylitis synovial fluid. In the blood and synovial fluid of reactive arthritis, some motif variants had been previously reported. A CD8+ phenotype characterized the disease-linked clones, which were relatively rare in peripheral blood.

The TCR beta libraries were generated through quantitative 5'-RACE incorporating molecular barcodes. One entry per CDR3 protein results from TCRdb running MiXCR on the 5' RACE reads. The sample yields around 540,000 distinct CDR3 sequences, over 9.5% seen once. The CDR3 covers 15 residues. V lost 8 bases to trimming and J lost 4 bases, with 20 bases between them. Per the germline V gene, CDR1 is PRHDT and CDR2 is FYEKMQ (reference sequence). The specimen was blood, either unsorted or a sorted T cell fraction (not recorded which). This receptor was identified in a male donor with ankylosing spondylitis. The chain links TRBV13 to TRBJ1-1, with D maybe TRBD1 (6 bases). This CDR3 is CASPGGGAPGTEAFF. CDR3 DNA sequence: TGTGCCAGCCCTGGGGGGGGGGCCCCGGGCACTGAAGCTTTCTTT. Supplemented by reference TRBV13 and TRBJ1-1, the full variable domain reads AAGVIQSPRHLIKEKRETATLKCYPIPRHDTVYWYQQGPGQDPQFLISFYEKMQSDKGSIPDRFSAQQFSDYHSELNMSSLELGDSALYFCASPGGGAPGTEAFFGQGTRLTVV.